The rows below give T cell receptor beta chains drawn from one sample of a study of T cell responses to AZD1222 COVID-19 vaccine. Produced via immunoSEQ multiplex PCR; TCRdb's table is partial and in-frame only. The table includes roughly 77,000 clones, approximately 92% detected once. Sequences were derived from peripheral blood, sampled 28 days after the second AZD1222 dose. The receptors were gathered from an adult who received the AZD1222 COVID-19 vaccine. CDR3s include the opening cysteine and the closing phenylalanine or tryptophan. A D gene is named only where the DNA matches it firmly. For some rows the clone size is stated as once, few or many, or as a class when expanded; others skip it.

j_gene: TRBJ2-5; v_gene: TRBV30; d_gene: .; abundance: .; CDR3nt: TGTGCCTGGAGTGCCCGCAGGGGCGCATACGAAGAGACCCAGTACTTC; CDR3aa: CAWSARRGAYEETQYF
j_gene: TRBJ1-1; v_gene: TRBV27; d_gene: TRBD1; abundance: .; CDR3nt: TGTGCCAGCAGTACAGGGACAGGGCACACTGAAGCTTTCTTT; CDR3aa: CASSTGTGHTEAFF
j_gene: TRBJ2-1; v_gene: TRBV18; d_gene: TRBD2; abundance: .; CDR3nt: TGTGCCAGCTCCCGCAAGCGGGAGTACAATGAGCAGTTCTTC; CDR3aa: CASSRKREYNEQFF
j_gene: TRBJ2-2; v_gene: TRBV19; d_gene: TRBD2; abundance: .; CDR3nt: TGTGCCAGTAGACTAGCGGGAGGCACCGGGGAGCTGTTTTTT; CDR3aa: CASRLAGGTGELFF
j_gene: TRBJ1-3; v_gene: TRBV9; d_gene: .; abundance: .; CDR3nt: TGTGCCAGCAGCGTAAAGTCCCCGGGGGCGTCTGGAAACACCATATATTTT; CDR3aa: CASSVKSPGASGNTIYF
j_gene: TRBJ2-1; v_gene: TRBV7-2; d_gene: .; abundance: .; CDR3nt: TGTGCCAGCAGCCTGGCCACGGGACTGGATGAGCAGTTCTTC; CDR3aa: CASSLATGLDEQFF
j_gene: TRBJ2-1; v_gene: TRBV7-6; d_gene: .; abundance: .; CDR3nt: TGTGCCAGCAGCTCAAGGTCCCCGCGGGACCCAATTCATGAGCAGTTCTTC; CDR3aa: CASSSRSPRDPIHEQFF
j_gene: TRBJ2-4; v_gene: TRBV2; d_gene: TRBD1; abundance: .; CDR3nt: TGTGCCAGCAGTAGCACAGGGGGCTCAAACAAAAACATTCAGTACTTC; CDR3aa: CASSSTGGSNKNIQYF
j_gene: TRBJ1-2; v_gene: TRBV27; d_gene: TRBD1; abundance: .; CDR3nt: TGTGCCAGCAGTTTGACAGGGGTCTATGGCTACACCTTC; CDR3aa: CASSLTGVYGYTF
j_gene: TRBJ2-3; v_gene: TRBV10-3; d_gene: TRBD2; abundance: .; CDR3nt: TGTGCCATCAGTCTAGCGGGAGGCGGAGATACGCAGTATTTT; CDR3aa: CAISLAGGGDTQYF
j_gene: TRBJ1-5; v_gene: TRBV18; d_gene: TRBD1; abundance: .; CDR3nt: TGTGCCAGCTCACCACCCGGACAGGGTTTCAGCAATCAGCCCCAGCATTTT; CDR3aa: CASSPPGQGFSNQPQHF
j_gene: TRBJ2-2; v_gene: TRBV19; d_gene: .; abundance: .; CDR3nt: TGTGCCTTCCGGGACGGTGTCACCGGGGAGCTGTTTTTT; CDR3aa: CAFRDGVTGELFF
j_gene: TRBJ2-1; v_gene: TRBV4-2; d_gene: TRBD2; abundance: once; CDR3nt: TGTGCCAGCAGCCGCACTAGCGGGAGGAATGAGCAGTTCTTC; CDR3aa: CASSRTSGRNEQFF
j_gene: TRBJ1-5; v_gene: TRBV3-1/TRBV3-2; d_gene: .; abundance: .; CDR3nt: TGTGCCAGCAGCCATCTTCGCCACGGGACACAATCCAATCAGCCCCAGCATTTT; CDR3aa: CASSHLRHGTQSNQPQHF
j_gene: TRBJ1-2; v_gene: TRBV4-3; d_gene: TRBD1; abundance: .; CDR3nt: TGCGCCAGCAGCCAATCTGCACAGGGGAACTATGGCTACACCTTC; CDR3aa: CASSQSAQGNYGYTF